This T cell receptor beta chain was captured by sequencing in a study of T-cell reconstitution after alpha-beta-depleted transplantation in children. Unique molecular identifiers were built into the TCRbeta library. MiXCR, run by TCRdb on the PCR reads, gives a single entry per CDR3 protein. This table holds some 290,000 distinct CDR3 sequences, roughly 9.5% found once. This CDR3 comprises 15 residues. Trimming cost V 0 bases and J 5 bases, with 12 bases left between them. Germline V gene sequence: CDR1 SGHRS, CDR2 YFSETQ. This clonotype has only a few counts. This chain connects TRBV5-1 to TRBJ1-5; the D gene is possibly TRBD1 (5 bases). This TCR was recovered from a human donor who donated a stem cell graft to a child with SCID. The specimen was PBMCs from the stem cell graft donor, collected from the stem cell graft. The CDR3 region has the DNA TGCGCCAGCAGCTTGGACGGGGGGTTGTATCAGCCCCAGCATTTT. Amino acid sequence: CASSLDGGLYQPQHF.